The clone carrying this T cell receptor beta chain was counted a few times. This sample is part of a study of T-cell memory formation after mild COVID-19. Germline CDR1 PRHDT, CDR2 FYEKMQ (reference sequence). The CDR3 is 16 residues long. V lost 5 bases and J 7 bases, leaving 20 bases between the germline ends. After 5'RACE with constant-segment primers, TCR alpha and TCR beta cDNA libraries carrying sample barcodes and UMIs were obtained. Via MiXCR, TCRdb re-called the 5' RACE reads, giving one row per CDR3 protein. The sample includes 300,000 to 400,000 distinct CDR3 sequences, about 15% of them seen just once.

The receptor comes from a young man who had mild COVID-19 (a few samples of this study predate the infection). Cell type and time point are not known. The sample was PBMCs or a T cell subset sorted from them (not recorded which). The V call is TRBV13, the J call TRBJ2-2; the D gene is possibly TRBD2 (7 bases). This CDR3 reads CASSRGAANIGGELFF. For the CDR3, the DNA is TGTGCCAGCAGCCGGGGGGCCGCAAATATTGGCGGGGAGCTGTTTTTT.